This entry lists 32 T cell receptor beta chains sequenced from one sample in a study of blood T cell repertoires in COVID-19. The table came from immunoSEQ multiplex PCR; TCRdb's copy has only in-frame clones and leaves some out. In the table there are roughly 480,000 clones, 80% to 90% of which are singletons. The sample was peripheral blood. The receptors originated from a man aged 18 to 35 with COVID-19, enrolled during active disease.

CDR3 protein: CASSQGGGAYEQYF. Here the CDR3 DNA reads TGCGCCAGCAGCCAAGGTGGCGGGGCCTACGAGCAGTACTTC. The chain links TRBV4-1 to TRBJ2-7, with D tentatively TRBD2 (6 bases). CDR1 is MGHRA and CDR2 is YSYEKL in the germline V gene. Trimming removed 1 base at V and 2 bases at J, with 9 bases between. The CDR3 has 14 amino acids.

The V gene is TRBV29-1, the J gene TRBJ1-1, with unresolved D. The CDR3 has 14 amino acids. The ends were cut back, 4 bases at V and 3 bases at J, with 15 bases in the middle. Germline assignment: CDR1 SQVTM and CDR2 ANQGSEA. CDR3: CSVGGLRRDTEAFF. The CDR3 nucleotides are TGCAGCGTTGGAGGACTCAGGAGGGACACTGAAGCTTTCTTT.

In its sample, this clone was seen a few times. The chain uses TRBV27 and TRBJ2-7; D remains ambiguous. The V and J ends lost 2 bases and 4 bases respectively, with 9 bases between them. The CDR3 spans 13 residues. Germline V CDR1 and CDR2: MNHEY, SMNVEV (reference sequence). The CDR3 sequence is CASSLAVRYEQYF. As DNA, the CDR3 is TGTGCCAGCAGTTTAGCGGTCCGTTACGAGCAGTACTTC.

The V call is TRBV15, the J call TRBJ1-6; D not resolved. Trimming shortened V by 2 bases and J by 9 bases, and 17 bases separated the two germline ends. Germline V gene sequence: CDR1 LNHNV, CDR2 YYDKDF (reference sequence). This CDR3 is 16 amino acids long. The CDR3 sequence is CATSRSSKGSGSPLHF. CDR3 coding DNA: TGTGCCACCAGCAGAAGTTCCAAAGGGAGTGGTTCACCCCTCCACTTT.

The CDR3 DNA sequence: TGTGCCAGCAGTGATCAACAGTCAAACTATGGCTACACCTTC. This sequence encodes CASSDQQSNYGYTF. The V gene is TRBV25-1, the J gene TRBJ1-2; D remains ambiguous. The CDR3 spans 14 residues. V lost 3 bases, J lost 2 bases, and 10 bases lay in between. CDR1 and CDR2 from the germline V gene are MGHDK and SYGVNS.

The chain has TRBV11-3 and TRBJ2-7; maybe TRBD2 (6 bases). V was pared by 5 bases and J by 2 bases, with 13 bases between. In germline, CDR1 is SGHNT, CDR2 YENEEA. This CDR3 spans 14 amino acids. DNA of the CDR3: TGTGCCAGCAGCGTTAGCGGTTTGACCTACGAGCAGTACTTC. Its protein product is CASSVSGLTYEQYF.

Here the CDR3 DNA reads TGTGCCAGTAGTATCAGTAAAAGCTCCTACAATGAGCAGTTCTTC. Its translation is CASSISKSSYNEQFF. The chain recombines TRBV19 with TRBJ2-1; no clear D. The CDR3 runs 15 residues. CDR1 and CDR2 from the germline V gene are LNHDA and SQIVND (reference sequence). The V gene lost 3 bases and the J gene lost 0 bases, with 9 bases spanning the gap.

The chain recombines TRBV19 with TRBJ1-1; a weak D match, TRBD1 (5 bases). Trimming left V 5 bases short and J 4 bases short, with 8 bases between. Germline CDR1 and CDR2: LNHDA and SQIVND (reference sequence). CDR3 length: 12 amino acids. CDR3 sequence: CASSGGSTEAFF. The CDR3 region has the DNA TGTGCCAGTAGTGGGGGGAGCACTGAAGCTTTCTTT.

The chain uses TRBV29-1 and TRBJ1-4; a possible D gene is TRBD1 (6 bases). The CDR3 spans 12 residues. Trimming pared 4 bases from V and 4 bases from J, leaving 7 bases between. CDR1 is SQVTM and CDR2 is ANQGSEA in the germline V gene. In DNA, the CDR3 is TGCAGCGTTGGGACAGATAATGAAAAACTGTTTTTT. The encoded protein is CSVGTDNEKLFF.

J is TRBJ2-3 and V is TRBV2, with D possibly matching TRBD2 (5 bases). The CDR3 sequence is 13 residues long. V was shortened by 6 bases and J by 2 bases, with 9 bases between the two germline ends. From germline, CDR1 is SNHLY and CDR2 FYNNEI. CDR3 in amino acids: CASSGEFTDTQYF. The CDR3 coding sequence is TGTGCCAGCAGCGGGGAGTTCACAGATACGCAGTATTTT.

For the CDR3, the DNA is TGTGCCCACCGGGACAGTGACTATGGCTACACCTTC. Its protein product is CAHRDSDYGYTF. The J gene is TRBJ1-2, the V gene TRBV10-3; 7 positions agree with TRBD1. Germline V lookup: CDR1 ENHRY, CDR2 SYGVKD. The CDR3 length is 12 residues. The V segment lost 11 bases and the J segment 3 bases; nucleotides outside the gene matches: 6.

V and J are TRBV5-1 and TRBJ2-7; D is perhaps TRBD1 (5 bases). The CDR3 covers 14 residues. The ends were cut back, 4 bases at V and 2 bases at J, with 13 bases in the middle. The V gene's germline CDR1 is SGHRS and CDR2 YFSETQ. The CDR3 loop is CASSPATDTYEQYF. Written as DNA, the CDR3 is TGCGCCAGCAGCCCCGCGACAGATACCTACGAGCAGTACTTC. Using reference TRBV5-1 and TRBJ2-7 for the parts outside the CDR3, the full variable domain is KAGVTQTPRYLIKTRGQQVTLSCSPISGHRSVSWYQQTPGQGLQFLFEYFSETQRNKGNFPGRFSGRQFSNSRSEMNVSTLELGDSALYLCASSPATDTYEQYFGPGTRLTVT.

This chain links TRBV3-1 (or the pseudogene TRBV3-2) with TRBJ1-4; no clear D. CDR1 is LGHDT, CDR2 YNNKEL, per germline (reference sequence). Trimming removed 6 bases from V and 0 bases from J, with 11 bases in between. This CDR3 comprises 15 residues. CDR3 coding DNA: TGTGCCAGCAGTTCTACCCGATCAACTAATGAAAAACTGTTTTTT. Translated, it gives CASSSTRSTNEKLFF.

J is TRBJ1-2 and V is TRBV19; 9 nucleotides match TRBD1. The CDR3 runs to 13 residues. V lost 3 bases, J lost 8 bases, and 4 bases stayed unmatched. Germline V gene lookup returns CDR1 LNHDA and CDR2 SQIVND (reference sequence). For the CDR3, the DNA is TGTGCCAGTAGTATCCGGGACAGGGTCGGCTACACCTTC. Translation: CASSIRDRVGYTF.

About this clone: The same CDR3 is also encoded by other DNA sequences in this sample. This chain uses TRBV3-1 (or the pseudogene TRBV3-2) with TRBJ1-1; 8 nucleotides agree with TRBD1. This CDR3 has 13 residues. V shed 4 bases, J shed 5 bases, and the junction held 3 bases outside the gene matches. Per germline, CDR1 LGHDT and CDR2 YNNKEL (reference sequence). CDR3 amino acids: CASSRRQGTEAFF. For the CDR3, the DNA is TGTGCCAGCAGCCGTAGACAGGGGACTGAAGCTTTCTTT.

The rearrangement links TRBV7-9 to TRBJ2-7, with 8 bases matching TRBD1. The CDR3 runs 13 residues. V was pared by 7 bases and J by 7 bases, with 9 bases of the junction left unmatched. Germline V gene lookup returns CDR1 SEHNR and CDR2 FQNEAQ (reference sequence). The CDR3 nucleotides read TGTGCCAGCAAACAGGGGGACATTGAAGAGCAGTACTTC. It codes for CASKQGDIEEQYF.

The chain is built from TRBV12-3 or TRBV12-4 and TRBJ2-2; tentative D call: TRBD1 (5 bases). The ends were cut back, 6 bases at V and 7 bases at J, with 9 bases in the middle. The CDR3 contains 12 residues. CDR3: CASSDRVGELFF. As DNA, the CDR3 is TGTGCCAGCAGCGACAGAGTCGGGGAGCTGTTTTTT.

The chain uses TRBV3-1 (or the pseudogene TRBV3-2) and TRBJ2-1; 8 bases are a match to TRBD2. The V and J ends lost 4 bases and 5 bases, in that order; junction bases with no gene match: 7. This CDR3 comprises 15 residues. Looked up from germline, CDR1 is LGHDT and CDR2 is YNNKEL (reference sequence). In nucleotides, the CDR3 is TGTGCCAGCAGCCTTCGGACTAGCTCTAACAATGAGCAGTTCTTC. It encodes CASSLRTSSNNEQFF.

The chain couples TRBV2 to TRBJ2-1, with D possibly being TRBD2 (6 bases). CDR3 length equals 14 residues. Trimming removed 4 bases from V and 9 bases from J, with 16 bases in between. Germline-derived CDR1 and CDR2 are SNHLY and FYNNEI. This CDR3 is CASSGGGALGEQFF. CDR3 in DNA: TGTGCCAGCAGTGGTGGCGGGGCTCTGGGTGAGCAGTTCTTC.

The rearrangement joins TRBV7-9 to TRBJ2-2, with 8 bases lining up with TRBD2. The CDR3 runs 16 residues. Germline CDR1 is SEHNR and CDR2 is FQNEAQ (reference sequence). The junction had 9 bases not matched to a gene; V was cut back by 8 bases and J by 1 base. In nucleotides, the CDR3 is TGTGCCAGCTCAACGGGAGGGAATAGGAACACCGGGGAGCTGTTTTTT. Translation: CASSTGGNRNTGELFF. The whole variable domain, remainder taken from reference TRBV7-9 and TRBJ2-2, is DTGVSQNPRHKITKRGQNVTFRCDPISEHNRLYWYRQTLGQGPEFLTYFQNEAQLEKSRLLSDRFSAERPKGSFSTLEIQRTEQGDSAMYLCASSTGGNRNTGELFFGEGSRLTVL.

The genes are TRBV2 and TRBJ2-3, with D maybe TRBD2 (6 bases). Germline V gene data show CDR1 as SNHLY and CDR2 as FYNNEI. The CDR3 length is 13 residues. Trimming took off 5 bases at V and 5 bases at J, with 11 bases between the two ends. The CDR3 DNA is TGTGCCAGCAGTCAGGGAGGAGGAGATACGCAGTATTTT. Residues: CASSQGGGDTQYF. The full variable domain, in which reference TRBV2 and TRBJ2-3 provide the parts outside the CDR3, is EPEVTQTPSHQVTQMGQEVILRCVPISNHLYFYWYRQILGQKVEFLVSFYNNEISEKSEIFDDQFSVERPDGSNFTLKIRSTKLEDSAMYFCASSQGGGDTQYFGPGTRLTVL.

The chain is built from TRBV10-3 and TRBJ1-1, with 8 bases aligning to TRBD1. This CDR3 is built from 13 residues. Germline CDR1 ENHRY, CDR2 SYGVKD. J gave up 2 bases and V 10 bases, and 6 bases lay outside the gene matches. The CDR3 nucleotides are TGTGCCACAACCGGACAGGGAAACACTGAAGCTTTCTTT. This encodes CATTGQGNTEAFF.

V usage is TRBV12-3 or TRBV12-4 and J usage is TRBJ2-3, with D unresolved. The V end lost 4 bases, the J end lost 4 bases, and 9 bases lay between the germline ends. CDR3 size: 13 residues. CDR3: CASSSRPADTQYF. The CDR3 coding sequence is TGTGCCAGCAGTTCCAGGCCGGCAGATACGCAGTATTTT.

The chain uses TRBV18 and TRBJ1-2; D not certain. CDR3 size: 14 residues. Germline V gene sequence: CDR1 KGHSH, CDR2 LQKENI. Trimming shortened V by 1 base and J by 4 bases, and 10 bases separated the two germline ends. The CDR3 here is CASSPQRQSYGYTF. The CDR3 DNA sequence: TGTGCCAGCTCACCACAGCGGCAGAGCTATGGCTACACCTTC. The entire variable domain, with the rest obtained from reference TRBV18 and TRBJ1-2, is as follows: NAGVMQNPRHLVRRRGQEARLRCSPMKGHSHVYWYRQLPEEGLKFMVYLQKENIIDESGMPKERFSAEFPKEGPSILRIQQVVRGDSAAYFCASSPQRQSYGYTFGSGTRLTVV.

A word on this clone: The sample has other DNA sequences that encode this CDR3 too. The genes are TRBV18 and TRBJ2-7, with D perhaps matching TRBD1 (7 bases). The CDR3 has 14 residues. Between the trimmed V and J ends, which lost 3 bases and 4 bases, there was a span of 13 bases. Per the germline V gene, CDR1 is KGHSH and CDR2 is LQKENI. The CDR3 DNA follows: TGTGCCAGCTCACCCGAGACAGGGACTTACGAGCAGTACTTC. Amino acids: CASSPETGTYEQYF.

Only a few counts were recorded for this clone. The chain carries TRBV14 and TRBJ2-2; D uncertain. The germline CDR1 and CDR2 sequences are SGHDN and FVKESK. The CDR3 is 14 residues long. Trimming took 1 base from V and 5 from J, leaving 8 bases between them. The CDR3 nucleotides read TGTGCCAGCAGCCAAGTTAGTTTTACCGGGGAGCTGTTTTTT. Translated: CASSQVSFTGELFF.

The rearrangement uses TRBV9 and TRBJ1-2; TRBD1 matches at 12 bases. With V trimmed by 4 bases and J by 8 bases, 6 bases remained unmatched. Germline-derived CDR1 and CDR2 are SGDLS and YYNGEE. The CDR3 length is 14 residues. CDR3: CASSPGQGAGGYTF. CDR3 bases: TGTGCCAGCAGCCCGGGACAGGGGGCCGGAGGCTACACCTTC.

This clone appeared a single time. The CDR3 DNA sequence: TGTGCCATCTGGCGGAGGACCCGCACAGATACGCAGTATTTT. As protein: CAIWRRTRTDTQYF. The gene calls are TRBV10-3 and TRBJ2-3; maybe TRBD2 (5 bases). Trimming left V 8 bases short and J 1 base short, with 13 bases between. Germline values: CDR1 ENHRY, CDR2 SYGVKD. There are 14 residues in the CDR3.

This rearrangement joins TRBV9 to TRBJ1-2; D unclear. Germline assignment: CDR1 SGDLS and CDR2 YYNGEE. V lost 7 bases to trimming and J lost 0 bases, with 7 bases between them. The CDR3 is made up of 12 amino acids. The chain's CDR3 is CASGRTNYGYTF. CDR3 DNA: TGTGCCAGCGGCAGGACTAACTATGGCTACACCTTC.

The V gene is TRBV6-1, the J gene TRBJ2-2, with D unclear. In germline, CDR1 is MNHNS, CDR2 SASEGT. Trimming removed 0 bases at V and 4 bases at J, with 12 bases between. CDR3 length: 16 amino acids. The CDR3 loop reads CASSEAPHSSTGELFF. The DNA for the CDR3 is TGTGCCAGCAGTGAAGCGCCCCACAGCAGCACCGGGGAGCTGTTTTTT.

CDR3 DNA sequence: TGTGCCAGCAGCCCCTCCAGGGACAGGGAGAATTCACCCCTCCACTTT. This encodes CASSPSRDRENSPLHF. This rearrangement joins TRBV5-6 to TRBJ1-6; TRBD1 aligns across 9 bases. Germline CDR1 is SGHDT and CDR2 is YYEEEE. The CDR3 runs to 16 residues. Trimming cost V 4 bases and J 7 bases; bases outside gene matches: 9. Looking up the rest from reference TRBV5-6 and TRBJ1-6 gives the full variable domain: DAGVTQSPTHLIKTRGQQVTLRCSPKSGHDTVSWYQQALGQGPQFIFQYYEEEERQRGNFPDRFSGHQFPNYSSELNVNALLLGDSALYLCASSPSRDRENSPLHFGNGTRLTVT.

The chain has TRBV19 and TRBJ2-3; TRBD2 is a possible D gene (6 bases). The germline CDR1 and CDR2 sequences are LNHDA and SQIVND (reference sequence). Deletions cut 6 bases from V and 2 bases from J, with 15 bases between. This CDR3 region has 15 residues. As DNA, the CDR3 is TGTGCCAGTAGAGCTGAAGCGGGTACCACAGATACGCAGTATTTT. It translates to CASRAEAGTTDTQYF.